The TCR beta chain under discussion was sequenced for a study of beta chain features in type 1 diabetes. A word on this clone: The antigen is not known.

Germline assignment: CDR1 MDHEN and CDR2 SYDVKM. The CDR3 extends over 14 amino acids. V was trimmed by 1 base and J by 7 bases, leaving 11 bases between them. Overall study findings and caveats: Naive, central memory and Treg TCRB repertoires appeared more alike in patients than in healthy donors. Patients with Type 1 diabetes showed moderately but significantly shorter TCRB CDR3s in all four CD4+ subsets.

The entirety of the isolated RNA underwent reverse transcription, so expressed TCRB transcripts were sequenced. Sequencing was performed with immunoSEQ multiplex PCR; in TCRdb, only in-frame clones are kept and a portion is missing. This repertoire shows 310,000 or so clones, about a tenth found once; its top ten account for approximately 1%. The rearrangement links TRBV28 to TRBJ1-5; D unresolved. The TCR originated in a man aged 25 to 45 with type 1 diabetes. Sample: central memory CD4+ T cells from blood. CDR3 DNA: TGTGCCAGCAGTTTATCCGGGGAGGCACAGCCCCAGCATTTT. This gives the protein CASSLSGEAQPQHF.